The T cell receptor (beta chain) under discussion was sequenced for a study of CD8 T cell repertoires and HIV-1 epitope variants. In the study overall: Control wells had CMV/EBV/flu peptides, negative Ebola AY9, or no peptide. Study-wide findings and caveats: Nef KF9 drew five clonotypes and HW9 one, without TAALDMSHF responses. The assay identified only TCR beta chains of antigen-proliferating T cells.

Assay used: immunoSEQ multiplex PCR; TCRdb lists only in-frame clones, some missing. The data hold about 5,100 clones, with approximately 60% observed a single time. Worth noting for this clone: The antigen is undetermined.

With 4 bases clipped from V and 5 bases from J, the junction kept 3 bases outside the gene matches. The CDR3 consists of 13 residues. CDR1 and CDR2 (germline): SGHTS, YDEGEE. Sequences were obtained from cultured CD8+ T cells derived from PBMCs. The clonotype originates from a male donor with HIV. This rearrangement joins TRBV5-8 to TRBJ1-2; the match to TRBD1 covers 9 bases. CDR3 amino acids: CASSPQGAYGYTF. The CDR3 nucleotides are TGTGCCAGCAGCCCACAGGGGGCTTATGGCTACACCTTC.